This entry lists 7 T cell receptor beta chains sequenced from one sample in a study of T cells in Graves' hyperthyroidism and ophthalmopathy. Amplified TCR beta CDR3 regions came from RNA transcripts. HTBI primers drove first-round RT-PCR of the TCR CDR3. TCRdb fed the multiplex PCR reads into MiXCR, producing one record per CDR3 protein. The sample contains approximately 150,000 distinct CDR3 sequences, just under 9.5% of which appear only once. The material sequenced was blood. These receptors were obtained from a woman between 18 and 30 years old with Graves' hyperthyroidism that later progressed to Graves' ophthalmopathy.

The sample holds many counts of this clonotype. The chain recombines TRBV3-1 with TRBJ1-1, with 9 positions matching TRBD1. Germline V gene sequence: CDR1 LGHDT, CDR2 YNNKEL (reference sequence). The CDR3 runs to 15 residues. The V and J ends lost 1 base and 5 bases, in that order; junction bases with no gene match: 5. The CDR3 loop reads CASSQVRDRATEAFF. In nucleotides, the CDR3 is TGTGCCAGCAGCCAAGTGAGGGACAGGGCGACTGAAGCTTTCTTT.

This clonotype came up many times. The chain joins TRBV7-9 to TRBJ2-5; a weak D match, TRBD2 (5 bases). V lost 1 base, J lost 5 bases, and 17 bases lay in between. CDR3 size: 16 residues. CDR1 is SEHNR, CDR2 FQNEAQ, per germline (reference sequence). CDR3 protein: CASSLVAGGGLETQYF. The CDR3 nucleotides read TGTGCCAGCAGCTTAGTGGCAGGAGGTGGTCTTGAGACCCAGTACTTC.

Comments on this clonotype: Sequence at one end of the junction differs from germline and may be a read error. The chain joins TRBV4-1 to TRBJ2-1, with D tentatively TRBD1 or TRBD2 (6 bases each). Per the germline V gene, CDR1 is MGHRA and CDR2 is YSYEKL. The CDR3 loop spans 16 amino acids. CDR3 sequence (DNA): TGCGCCAGCAGCCAACTTAGGGGGAGGACCTACCATGAGCAGTTCTTC. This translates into CASSQLRGRTYHEQFF.

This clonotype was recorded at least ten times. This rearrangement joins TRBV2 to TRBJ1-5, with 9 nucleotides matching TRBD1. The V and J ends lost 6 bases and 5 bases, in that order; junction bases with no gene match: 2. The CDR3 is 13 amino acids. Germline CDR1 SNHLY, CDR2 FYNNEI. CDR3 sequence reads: CASSRDRDQPQHF. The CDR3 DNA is TGTGCCAGCAGCCGGGACAGGGATCAGCCCCAGCATTTT.

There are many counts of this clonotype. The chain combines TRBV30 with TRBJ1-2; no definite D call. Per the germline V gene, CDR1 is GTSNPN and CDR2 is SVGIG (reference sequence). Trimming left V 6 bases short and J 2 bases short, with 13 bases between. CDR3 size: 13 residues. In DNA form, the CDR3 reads TGTGCCTGTCACAGCCACCTAAACTATGGCTACACCTTC. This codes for CACHSHLNYGYTF. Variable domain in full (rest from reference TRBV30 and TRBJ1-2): SQTIHQWPATLVQPVGSPLSLECTVEGTSNPNLYWYRQAAGRGLQLLFYSVGIGQISSEVPQNLSASRPQDRQFILSSKKLLLSDSGFYLCACHSHLNYGYTFGSGTRLTVV.

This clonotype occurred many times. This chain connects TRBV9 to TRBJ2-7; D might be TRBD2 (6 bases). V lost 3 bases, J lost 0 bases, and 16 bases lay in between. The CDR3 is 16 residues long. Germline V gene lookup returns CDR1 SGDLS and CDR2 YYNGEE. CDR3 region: CASSAGRDGSSYEQYF. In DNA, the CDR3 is TGTGCCAGCAGCGCGGGACGGGACGGGAGCTCCTACGAGCAGTACTTC.

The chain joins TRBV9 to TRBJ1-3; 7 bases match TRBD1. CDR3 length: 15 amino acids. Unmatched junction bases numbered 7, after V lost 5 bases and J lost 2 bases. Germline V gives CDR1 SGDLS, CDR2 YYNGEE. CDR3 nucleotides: TGTGCCAGCAGGGATTCCGGGACAGCTGGAAACACCATATATTTT. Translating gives CASRDSGTAGNTIYF.